The subject of this entry is one T cell receptor (beta chain). Its antigen is still unknown. The sample belongs to a study of metastatic and nonmetastatic thyroid tumors. Study overall: Repertoire comparisons spanned blood and tumor or nodule tissue from malignant and benign thyroid patients. Points from the study as a whole: Patients with malignant thyroid tumors reportedly had significantly higher TCR beta diversity than those with benign nodules, in blood and tumor.

None of the patients had undergone any treatment ahead of thyroid surgery. Original analysis: Researchers built a distant-metastasis classifier for papillary thyroid cancer that drew on CDR3 differences across clinicopathological groups. TCRdb used MiXCR to call clones anew from the PCR reads. The V and J calls come from TCRdb's annotation, not from the publication. The sample lists about 69,000 clones; 14% were seen once. CDR1 SGHAT and CDR2 FQDESV come from the germline V gene (reference sequence). The CDR3 loop spans 15 amino acids. The V gene lost 5 bases and the J gene lost 6 bases, with 18 bases spanning the gap.

The gene calls are TRBV11-1 and TRBJ2-3; TRBD2 is a possible D gene (5 bases). The clonotype comes from a male donor with papillary thyroid cancer or a benign thyroid nodule (not recorded which). Some clones in this sample may be carry-over from other donors' samples. Sequencing input: blood. CDR3 region: CASSPLDSGFDTQYF. The CDR3 bases are TGTGCCAGCAGCCCCCTGGACTCGGGGTTTGATACGCAGTATTTT.